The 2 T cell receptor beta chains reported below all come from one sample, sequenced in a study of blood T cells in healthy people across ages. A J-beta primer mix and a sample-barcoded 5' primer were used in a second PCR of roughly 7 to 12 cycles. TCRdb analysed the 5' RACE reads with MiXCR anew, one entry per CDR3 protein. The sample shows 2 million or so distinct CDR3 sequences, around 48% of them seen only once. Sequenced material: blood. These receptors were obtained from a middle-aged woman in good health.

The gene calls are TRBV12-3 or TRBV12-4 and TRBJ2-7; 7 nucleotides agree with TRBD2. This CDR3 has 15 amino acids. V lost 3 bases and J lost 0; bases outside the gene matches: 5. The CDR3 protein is CASSFAGVNSYEQYF. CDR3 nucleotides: TGTGCCAGCAGTTTTGCGGGGGTTAACTCCTACGAGCAGTACTTC.

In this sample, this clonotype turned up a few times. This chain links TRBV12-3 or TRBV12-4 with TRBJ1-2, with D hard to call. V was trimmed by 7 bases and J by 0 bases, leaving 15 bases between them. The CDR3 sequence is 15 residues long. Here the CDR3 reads CASIKREGTNYGYTF. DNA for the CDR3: TGTGCCAGCATCAAAAGGGAGGGTACTAACTATGGCTACACCTTC.